This passage covers 27 T cell receptor beta chains from one sample sequenced in a study of blood T cell repertoires in COVID-19. Clones were sequenced by immunoSEQ multiplex PCR, and TCRdb holds only the in-frame ones, with some missing. The sample holds 90,000 to 110,000 clones, 84% seen once. Sequencing was performed on peripheral blood. Receptors originate from a woman between 50 and 59 years old with acute or convalescent COVID-19.

The gene calls are TRBV5-1 and TRBJ2-2; D ambiguous. Per germline, CDR1 SGHRS and CDR2 YFSETQ. Trimming left V 0 bases short and J 0 bases short, with 6 bases between. This CDR3 comprises 15 residues. The CDR3 here is CASSLEAANTGELFF. The CDR3 region has the DNA TGCGCCAGCAGCTTGGAAGCCGCGAACACCGGGGAGCTGTTTTTT.

The V gene is TRBV3-1 (or the pseudogene TRBV3-2), the J gene TRBJ1-2, with 7 bases lining up with TRBD1. The trim removed 1 base at V and 7 bases at J, leaving 6 bases unmatched. The CDR3 has 14 amino acids. CDR1 and CDR2 from the germline V gene are LGHDT and YNNKEL (reference sequence). For the CDR3, the DNA is TGTGCCAGCAGCCAAGCAAGGGGGCGGGGTGGCTACACCTTC. Translating gives CASSQARGRGGYTF.

The V call is TRBV6-5, the J call TRBJ1-5; maybe TRBD1 (5 bases). The CDR3 consists of 15 residues. Trimming shortened V by 2 bases and J by 7 bases, and 15 bases separated the two germline ends. CDR1 and CDR2 from the germline V gene are MNHEY and SVGAGI. The CDR3 DNA is TGTGCCAGCAGTTACGGGGCAGGGCGGGAACAGCCCCAGCATTTT. Amino acid sequence: CASSYGAGREQPQHF.

The chain carries TRBV2 and TRBJ2-5; 10 nucleotides line up with TRBD2. Trimming took 6 bases from V and 5 from J; bases not matched to a gene: 0. CDR1 SNHLY and CDR2 FYNNEI come from the germline V gene. The CDR3 consists of 12 residues. Here the CDR3 reads CASRLAGETQYF. The CDR3 DNA sequence: TGTGCCAGCAGACTAGCGGGGGAGACCCAGTACTTC.

The genes are TRBV7-2 and TRBJ1-2; no clear D. Trimming stripped 4 bases from V and 1 base from J, with 7 bases between. This CDR3 has 13 amino acids. CDR1 is SGHTA, CDR2 FQGNSA, per germline. CDR3 DNA: TGTGCCAGCAGCTCCAGTGTTAACTATGGCTACACCTTC. This translates into CASSSSVNYGYTF. Filled out from reference TRBV7-2 and TRBJ1-2, the complete variable domain reads GAGVSQSPSNKVTEKGKDVELRCDPISGHTALYWYRQSLGQGLEFLIYFQGNSAPDKSGLPSDRFSAERTGGSVSTLTIQRTQQEDSAVYLCASSSSVNYGYTFGSGTRLTVV.

In regard to this clone: At the DNA level, this CDR3 is encoded by other sequences in the same sample as well. The chain uses TRBV18 and TRBJ1-5, with a possible D match to TRBD1 (6 bases). CDR3 length equals 14 residues. Germline loops: CDR1 KGHSH, CDR2 LQKENI. The V and J ends lost 2 bases and 4 bases respectively, with 9 bases between them. CDR3 protein: CASSPGGSNQPQHF. The CDR3 bases are TGTGCCAGCTCACCAGGGGGCAGTAATCAGCCCCAGCATTTT.

CDR3: CASSWDRGTYEQYF. DNA for the CDR3: TGCGCCAGCAGCTGGGACAGGGGAACCTACGAGCAGTACTTC. The chain joins TRBV5-1 to TRBJ2-7, with 10 bases fitting TRBD1. This CDR3 is 14 amino acids long. CDR1 is SGHRS, CDR2 YFSETQ, per germline. V lost 3 bases and J lost 2; bases outside the gene matches: 2.

The chain joins TRBV29-1 to TRBJ2-1; 10 bases are a match to TRBD2. The junction had 8 bases not matched to a gene; V was cut back by 4 bases and J by 8 bases. The CDR3 length is 14 residues. Germline values: CDR1 SQVTM, CDR2 ANQGSEA. CDR3 DNA: TGCAGCGTTGCCCGGAGCGGGGGGGCCGATGAGCAGTTCTTC. Its protein product is CSVARSGGADEQFF.

V is TRBV6-6 and J is TRBJ1-2, with D possibly being TRBD1 (5 bases). Trimming shortened V by 2 bases and J by 6 bases, and 10 bases separated the two germline ends. Germline CDR1 reads MNHNY; CDR2 reads SVGAGI (reference sequence). The CDR3 runs to 13 residues. This chain's CDR3 is CASSYGSGNGYTF. Written as DNA, the CDR3 is TGTGCCAGCAGTTACGGGTCAGGGAATGGCTACACCTTC.

A single count supports this clone. The rearrangement joins TRBV2 to TRBJ1-2; 8 nucleotides line up with TRBD1. This CDR3 comprises 14 residues. CDR1 is SNHLY and CDR2 is FYNNEI in the germline V gene. Trimming cost V 4 bases and J 3 bases; bases outside gene matches: 4. CDR3 protein: CASSVTTGDYGYTF. The CDR3 region has the DNA TGTGCCAGCAGTGTGACGACAGGGGACTATGGCTACACCTTC.

The chain combines TRBV7-3 with TRBJ2-1; D uncertain. CDR1 is SGHTA, CDR2 FQGTGA, per germline. V lost 5 bases and J lost 9, with 8 bases in between. This CDR3 is built from 11 residues. The CDR3 loop reads CASSGSGEQFF. CDR3 nucleotide sequence: TGTGCCAGCAGCGGTTCGGGTGAGCAGTTCTTC.

The chain recombines TRBV19 with TRBJ1-5; D is perhaps TRBD1 (6 bases). The CDR3 contains 16 residues. Per the germline V gene, CDR1 is LNHDA and CDR2 is SQIVND (reference sequence). Trimming pared 5 bases from V and 0 bases from J, leaving 14 bases between. The CDR3 protein is CASSFHREYSNQPQHF. The CDR3 DNA is TGTGCCAGTAGTTTCCACAGGGAATATAGCAATCAGCCCCAGCATTTT. Filled out from reference TRBV19 and TRBJ1-5, the complete variable domain reads DGGITQSPKYLFRKEGQNVTLSCEQNLNHDAMYWYRQDPGQGLRLIYYSQIVNDFQKGDIAEGYSVSREKKESFPLTVTSAQKNPTAFYLCASSFHREYSNQPQHFGDGTRLSIL.

This clone came up once. The V and J genes are TRBV7-9 and TRBJ1-3, with TRBD1 matching over 8 bases. Germline V gives CDR1 SEHNR, CDR2 FQNEAQ (reference sequence). V trimming: 4 bases; J trimming: 0 bases; junction bases outside the gene matches: 5. This CDR3 is built from 16 residues. The CDR3 DNA sequence: TGTGCCAGCAGCTCCCGACAGGGGAGCTCTGGAAACACCATATATTTT. Translation gives CASSSRQGSSGNTIYF.

This chain joins TRBV9 and TRBJ2-7; 8 nucleotides line up with TRBD2. Germline values: CDR1 SGDLS, CDR2 YYNGEE. The V gene end was trimmed by 4 bases and the J gene end by 0 bases; junction bases not matched to a gene: 6. This CDR3 comprises 15 residues. The CDR3 DNA reads TGTGCCAGCAGCCCAAAAGCGGGGGTCTCCTACGAGCAGTACTTC. It encodes CASSPKAGVSYEQYF.

V gene TRBV5-8 combines with J gene TRBJ1-2; 9 bases agree with TRBD1. V lost 5 bases and J lost 4; bases outside the gene matches: 6. The CDR3 consists of 14 residues. CDR1 SGHTS and CDR2 YDEGEE come from the germline V gene. CDR3 residues: CASSRQGVGYGYTF. The DNA of the CDR3 is TGTGCCAGCAGTCGACAGGGGGTGGGCTATGGCTACACCTTC. The complete variable domain, with remaining parts taken from reference TRBV5-8 and TRBJ1-2, reads EAGVTQSPTHLIKTRGQQATLRCSPISGHTSVYWYQQALGLGLQFLLWYDEGEERNRGNFPPRFSGRQFPNYSSELNVNALELEDSALYLCASSRQGVGYGYTFGSGTRLTVV.

V is TRBV5-1 and J is TRBJ1-5; D may be TRBD1 (5 bases). The CDR3 consists of 14 residues. The V gene's germline CDR1 is SGHRS and CDR2 YFSETQ. V shed 2 bases and J shed 5 bases, with 11 bases lying between them. The CDR3 reads CASSFTGDDQPQHF. The CDR3 DNA reads TGCGCCAGCAGCTTTACGGGGGATGATCAGCCCCAGCATTTT.

V usage is TRBV5-1 and J usage is TRBJ1-5; TRBD1 agrees at 8 bases. The CDR3 spans 15 residues. V lost 0 bases to trimming and J lost 6 bases; unmatched junction nucleotides: 5. Germline-derived CDR1 and CDR2 are SGHRS and YFSETQ. The CDR3 reads CASSLGQGASQPQHF. The CDR3 bases are TGCGCCAGCAGCTTGGGGCAGGGGGCGAGTCAGCCCCAGCATTTT.

This clone was seen a single time. The J gene is TRBJ1-4, the V gene TRBV5-1; TRBD1 matches 10 bases. Looked up from germline, CDR1 is SGHRS and CDR2 is YFSETQ. The length of the CDR3 is 17 residues. V lost 4 bases to trimming and J lost 5 bases; unmatched junction nucleotides: 11. DNA of the CDR3: TGCGCCAGCAGCCCGGGACAGGGGACAGGGGTCAATGAAAAACTGTTTTTT. Translation: CASSPGQGTGVNEKLFF.

The V call is TRBV9, the J call TRBJ2-7; D remains ambiguous. This CDR3 spans 13 amino acids. V gave up 0 bases and J gave up 4 bases, with 8 bases separating them. Germline assignment: CDR1 SGDLS and CDR2 YYNGEE. The CDR3 DNA sequence: TGTGCCAGCAGCGTAGGTTTCGGTTACGAGCAGTACTTC. Translated, it gives CASSVGFGYEQYF.

The J gene is TRBJ1-2, the V gene TRBV12-3 or TRBV12-4; the D is unclear. Deletions cut 5 bases from V and 5 bases from J, with 12 bases between. The CDR3 sequence is 13 residues long. The CDR3: CASSPSAGYGYTF. Here the CDR3 DNA reads TGTGCCAGCAGTCCGTCCGCCGGGTATGGCTACACCTTC.

This clone showed up many times. The genes are TRBV4-1 and TRBJ2-7; D may be TRBD2 (7 bases). V lost 0 bases, J lost 0 bases, and 15 bases lay in between. The germline V gene encodes CDR1 MGHRA and CDR2 YSYEKL. This CDR3 region has 17 residues. DNA of the CDR3: TGCGCCAGCAGCCAAGAGCCCCGGGGAGGGGGCTCCTACGAGCAGTACTTC. This codes for CASSQEPRGGGSYEQYF.

The chain is built from TRBV6-6 and TRBJ2-6, with 7 bases that match TRBD1. The CDR3 is 16 amino acids. The V and J ends lost 8 bases and 0 bases, in that order; junction bases with no gene match: 7. Germline V gene sequence: CDR1 MNHNY, CDR2 SVGAGI (reference sequence). The CDR3 reads CASLGTVDSGANVLTF. CDR3 nucleotides: TGTGCCAGCCTAGGGACAGTAGACTCTGGGGCCAACGTCCTGACTTTC.

This sequence joins TRBV12-3 or TRBV12-4 and TRBJ2-2; D is unresolved. Deletions cut 3 bases from V and 5 bases from J, with 7 bases between. This CDR3 has 13 amino acids. DNA for the CDR3: TGTGCCAGCAGTTTGAGAGTAACCGGGGAGCTGTTTTTT. It specifies CASSLRVTGELFF.

The chain has TRBV2 and TRBJ2-1, with TRBD2 identical over 10 bases. V was pared by 3 bases and J by 9 bases, with 11 bases of the junction left unmatched. This CDR3 is 16 amino acids long. Germline CDR1 SNHLY, CDR2 FYNNEI. The CDR3 nucleotides are TGTGCCAGCAGTGAGTCGGGGCTAGCGGGGGTGAGTGAGCAGTTCTTC. The encoded protein is CASSESGLAGVSEQFF.

This clone occurred once. CDR3 nucleotide sequence: TGTGCCAGCAGCTTGATGTCAGGGGGCCAAACCCTCCACTTT. It encodes CASSLMSGGQTLHF. This sequence joins TRBV5-5 and TRBJ1-6; 8 nucleotides match TRBD1. V lost 1 base to trimming and J lost 14 bases; unmatched junction nucleotides: 8. The CDR3 is 14 amino acids. The germline gives CDR1 SGHKS, CDR2 YYEKEE (reference sequence).

V is TRBV19 and J is TRBJ1-5; D uncertain. Per germline, CDR1 LNHDA and CDR2 SQIVND (reference sequence). Trimming pared 3 bases from V and 0 bases from J, leaving 9 bases between. The CDR3 loop spans 15 amino acids. CDR3 bases: TGTGCCAGTAGTATTGGAGGTATTAGCAATCAGCCCCAGCATTTT. This translates into CASSIGGISNQPQHF.

The CDR3 protein is CASSLSTTEAFF. The CDR3 DNA is TGTGCCAGCAGTTTATCGACGACAGAAGCTTTCTTT. The chain couples TRBV12-3 or TRBV12-4 to TRBJ1-1; unclear D gene. This CDR3 has 12 residues. Trimming left V 2 bases short and J 8 bases short, with 9 bases between.